These 22 T cell receptor beta chains were sequenced from one sample in a study of CD8+ T cells in alopecia areata. Extracted RNA was reverse transcribed, and the resulting cDNA served as sequencing template. The table came from immunoSEQ multiplex PCR; TCRdb's copy has only in-frame clones and leaves some out. The data show around 100,000 clones, with none appearing a single time. The sequenced sample consisted of lesional skin. Receptors were obtained from a C3H/HeJ mouse with alopecia areata. The mouse line has the MHC haplotype H2-k.

Of note for this clone: Mouse germline and gene names are used. With the read ending 4 residues before the CDR3 end, the germline J gene is used to fill in that end. This chain uses TRBV13-3 with TRBJ1-2; 9 bases fit TRBD1. Germline values: CDR1 NNHDY, CDR2 SYVADS. The CDR3 loop spans 14 amino acids. V was clipped by 3 bases and J by 4 bases; unmatched bases: 4. The CDR3 sequence is CASSADRGFSDYTF. CDR3 bases read: TGTGCCAGCAGTGCCGACAGGGGGTTCTCC.

A few counts support this clone. The listed genes are named as in mouse. From the germline J gene comes the end of the CDR3, since the read stops 4 residues before it. This chain connects TRBV13-3 to TRBJ2-7; D is uncertain. Between the trimmed V and J ends, which lost 5 bases and 0 bases, there was a span of 9 bases. This CDR3 is 13 amino acids long. Per the germline V gene, CDR1 is NNHDY and CDR2 is SYVADS. The part of the CDR3 DNA that was read is TGTGCCAGCAGCGACAATTTCTCCTAT. Translation gives CASSDNFSY. The whole CDR3 region reads CASSDNFSYEQYF.

This clone was found a few times. Here the gene names and germline are mouse. The CDR3 end falls 4 residues outside the read, so it is completed with the germline J gene. The rearrangement links TRBV13-2 to TRBJ2-3, with 7 bases lining up with TRBD2. Trimming cost V 0 bases and J 0 bases; bases outside gene matches: 4. Per the germline V gene, CDR1 is NNHNN and CDR2 is SYGAGS (reference sequence). This CDR3 spans 16 amino acids. The CDR3 DNA, read in part, is TGTGCCAGCGGTGATGGCTGGGGGAGGAGTGCAGAA. Its translation: CASGDGWGRSAE. The entire CDR3 protein reads CASGDGWGRSAETLYF.

This clone was observed a handful of times. The junction departs from the called germline gene at one end, perhaps through a read error. Mouse gene names and germline throughout. The sequence runs out 4 residues before the end of the CDR3; the remainder is reconstructed from the germline J gene. The rearrangement joins TRBV1 to TRBJ1-1, with D possibly being TRBD1 (6 bases). From germline, CDR1 is NSQYPW and CDR2 LRSPGD (reference sequence). The CDR3 is made up of 13 amino acids. The DNA read from the CDR3 is TGCCCCTGCAGCCGGGACAAGGGCACA. As protein: CPCSRDKGT. The whole CDR3 is CPCSRDKGTEVFF.

The sample holds a few counts of this clone. Gene names follow the mouse nomenclature. The read terminates 4 residues before the CDR3 end, so the remaining end is supplied by the germline J gene. This chain uses TRBV1 with TRBJ2-5; 11 bases align to TRBD2. The junction had 5 bases not matched to a gene; V was cut back by 3 bases and J by 0 bases. Germline CDR1 reads NSQYPW; CDR2 reads LRSPGD (reference sequence). There are 17 residues in the CDR3. The sequenced CDR3 bases are TGCACCTGCAGTGCGCGACTGGGGGGGTTTAACCAAGAC. It codes for CTCSARLGGFNQD. The full CDR3 protein is CTCSARLGGFNQDTQYF.

There are a few counts of this clone. Gene names and germline match the mouse. With the read ending 4 residues before the CDR3 end, the germline J gene is used to fill in that end. This chain links TRBV13-3 with TRBJ1-1; 7 bases line up with TRBD1. V shed 6 bases, J shed 0 bases, and the junction held 5 bases outside the gene matches. Germline CDR1 reads NNHDY; CDR2 reads SYVADS. The CDR3 extends over 14 amino acids. The CDR3 bases that were read are TGTGCCAGCAAGACAGGGTCCTCAAACACA. Residues: CASKTGSSNT. In full, the CDR3 reads CASKTGSSNTEVFF.

Notes on this clone: Mouse germline and gene names are used. Read sequence stops 4 residues before the CDR3 end, and the germline J gene provides the missing end. The chain is built from TRBV5 and TRBJ2-7, with TRBD2 matching 13 bases. CDR3 length: 15 amino acids. Germline V CDR1 and CDR2: LGHNA, YNLKQL (reference sequence). The sequenced CDR3 bases are TGTGCCAGCAGCCAGCGGACTGGGGGGGCGTAT. Translated: CASSQRTGGAY. In full, the CDR3 is CASSQRTGGAYEQYF.

Comments on this clone: The genes are named according to mouse. The read halts 4 residues ahead of the CDR3 end, with the missing end drawn from the germline J gene. This chain links TRBV19 with TRBJ2-1; D unclear. With 0 bases removed from V and 0 bases from J, the gap between germline ends came to 7 bases. CDR1 is FNHDT, CDR2 SITEND, per germline (reference sequence). The length of the CDR3 is 15 residues. This chain's CDR3 is CASSIDRVNYAEQFF. CDR3 bases read: TGTGCCAGCAGTATAGACAGAGTTAACTATGCT. Complete variable domain (other parts from reference TRBV19 and TRBJ2-1): GGIITQTPKFLIGQEGQKLTLKCQQNFNHDTMYWYRQDSGKGLRLIYYSITENDLQKGDLSEGYDASREKKSSFSLTVTSAQKNEMAVFLCASSIDRVNYAEQFFGPGTRLTVL.

In this sample, this clone turned up a few times. The junction departs from the called germline gene at one end, perhaps through a read error. Germline and genes: mouse. From the germline J gene comes the end of the CDR3, since the read stops 4 residues before it. The identical CDR3 is also encoded by other nucleotide sequences in the sample. The V and J genes are TRBV17 and TRBJ1-1; D is perhaps TRBD1 (5 bases). Germline CDR1 is MNHDT and CDR2 is YYDKIL. The CDR3 contains 14 residues. The part of the CDR3 DNA that was read is TGTGCTAGCAGTGGAGACAGAGCAAACACA. It is translated as CASSGDRANT. The entire CDR3 protein is CASSGDRANTEVFF.

A remark on this clone: At residue 13, the TCRdb protein departs from the DNA translation, so the protein shown here was derived from the DNA itself. The germline and genes are mouse ones. The read falls 3 residues short of the CDR3 end, and the missing part is taken from the germline J gene. The chain joins TRBV13-1 to TRBJ1-3, with D perhaps matching TRBD1 (6 bases). Trimming took off 1 base at V and 0 bases at J, with 11 bases between the two ends. The CDR3 contains 16 residues. From germline, CDR1 is NSHNY and CDR2 SYGAGN. The DNA read from the CDR3 is TGTGCCAGCAGTGATAGGGACAAAAGTTCTGGAAATACG. Its protein is CASSDRDKSSGNT. In full, the CDR3 is CASSDRDKSSGNTLYF.

A few counts support this clone. Mouse gene names and germline throughout. Read coverage stops 4 residues before the CDR3 terminus; the germline J gene supplies the remainder. V usage is TRBV1 and J usage is TRBJ2-5; TRBD1 is a possible D gene (6 bases). From germline, CDR1 is NSQYPW and CDR2 LRSPGD (reference sequence). The CDR3 sequence is 14 residues long. This CDR3 reads CTCSAEQGRDTQYF. CDR3 DNA (partial): TGCACCTGCAGTGCGGAACAGGGAAGGGAC.

This clone was observed a handful of times. Gene and germline names: mouse. The read comes to an end 4 residues before the CDR3 does, leaving the germline J gene to fill in the end. This chain connects TRBV1 to TRBJ2-5; TRBD1 agrees at 8 bases. CDR1 and CDR2 (germline): NSQYPW, LRSPGD (reference sequence). J lost 2 bases, V lost 6 bases, and 4 bases had no gene match. CDR3 length: 14 residues. The sequenced CDR3 bases are TGCACCTGCAGGGCCGGACAGGGCCAAGAC. Its translation: CTCRAGQGQD. The CDR3, in full, reads CTCRAGQGQDTQYF.

Comment on this clone: The genes and germline here are from mouse. The CDR3 end is not reached by the read, which stops 4 residues before it; the germline J gene fills it in. The rearrangement uses TRBV1 and TRBJ1-1; 7 bases are shared with TRBD1. The CDR3 has 14 amino acids. Per germline, CDR1 NSQYPW and CDR2 LRSPGD (reference sequence). CDR3 bases read: TGCACCTGCAGTGCAGATTCGAGGGGGCGA. Protein sequence: CTCSADSRGR. The complete CDR3 protein is CTCSADSRGREVFF.

Concerning this clone itself: Gene and germline names: mouse. The read terminates 4 residues before the CDR3 end, so the remaining end is supplied by the germline J gene. The genes are TRBV13-3 and TRBJ1-1; 11 bases agree with TRBD1. The CDR3 covers 13 residues. The V gene's germline CDR1 is NNHDY and CDR2 SYVADS. CDR3 DNA, as far as it was read: TGTGCCAGCAGAGGACAGGGGGCTGGA. It specifies CASRGQGAG. The CDR3 in its entirety is CASRGQGAGEVFF.

This clone appeared many times. Mouse germline and gene names are used. The read comes to an end 4 residues before the CDR3 does, leaving the germline J gene to fill in the end. V is TRBV13-3 and J is TRBJ1-4; tentatively, D is TRBD1 (6 bases). The CDR3 is made up of 14 amino acids. Trimming pared 5 bases from V and 4 bases from J, leaving 12 bases between. CDR1 is NNHDY, CDR2 SYVADS, per germline. CDR3 residues: CASRTGTYNERLFF. CDR3 DNA, as far as it was read: TGTGCCAGCAGAACCGGGACATACAACGAA.

This clone came up a few times. Genes and germline come from the mouse. The read halts 4 residues ahead of the CDR3 end, with the missing end drawn from the germline J gene. The V call is TRBV1, the J call TRBJ2-2; 9 nucleotides align to TRBD1. The germline gives CDR1 NSQYPW, CDR2 LRSPGD (reference sequence). This CDR3 is built from 16 residues. V was clipped by 2 bases and J by 3 bases; unmatched bases: 4. The sequenced part of the CDR3 DNA is TGCACCTGCAGTGCAAGGACAGGGGTGTACACCGGG. Its protein product is CTCSARTGVYTG. The entire CDR3 protein is CTCSARTGVYTGQLYF.

This clone was seen a few times. Genes and germline come from the mouse. The CDR3 end lies 4 residues beyond the end of the read and is filled in from the germline J gene. The chain recombines TRBV1 with TRBJ2-1; 8 bases agree with TRBD2. This CDR3 is built from 16 residues. The V segment lost 0 bases and the J segment 6 bases; nucleotides outside the gene matches: 7. The germline CDR1 and CDR2 sequences are NSQYPW and LRSPGD (reference sequence). The CDR3 bases that were read are TGCACCTGCAGTGCAGAAGGGGGGGGGCGCGTTGCT. Residues: CTCSAEGGGRVA. The entire CDR3 protein is CTCSAEGGGRVAEQFF.

This clone occurred a few times. Gene names denote mouse genes. Read sequence stops 4 residues before the CDR3 end, and the germline J gene provides the missing end. V usage is TRBV13-1 and J usage is TRBJ2-7; 10 nucleotides line up with TRBD2. Germline lookup yields CDR1 NSHNY and CDR2 SYGAGN. The CDR3 is made up of 14 amino acids. The CDR3 bases that were read are TGTGCCAGCAGTATGACTGGGGGGACGTAT. Its translation: CASSMTGGTY. The entire CDR3 reads CASSMTGGTYEQYF.

To note about this clone: Mouse gene names and germline throughout. CDR3 sequence: CTCSAQQNYEQYF. The CDR3 bases that were read are TGCACCTGCAGTGCCCAACAAAATTAT. The chain employs TRBV1 and TRBJ2-7; D is ambiguous. The CDR3 extends 4 residues past the end of the read, so its final part is completed from the germline J gene. This CDR3 is built from 13 residues. Germline values: CDR1 NSQYPW, CDR2 LRSPGD (reference sequence).

About this clone: Gene names and germline match the mouse. The covered CDR3 bases are TGTGCCAGGAGACTGGGGGGGATTAGTGCAGAA. Its translation: CARRLGGISAE. From start to end, the CDR3 is CARRLGGISAETLYF. The chain recombines TRBV19 with TRBJ2-3; 11 nucleotides match TRBD2. The read terminates 4 residues before the CDR3 end, so the remaining end is supplied by the germline J gene. The CDR3 runs 15 residues. With 8 bases clipped from V and 0 bases from J, the junction kept 5 bases outside the gene matches. Germline assignment: CDR1 FNHDT and CDR2 SITEND (reference sequence).

The sample holds a few counts of this clone. Mouse names are used for the genes. The CDR3 goes on 4 residues after the read ends, and that part is filled in from the germline J gene. The chain uses TRBV13-1 and TRBJ2-7, with D possibly being TRBD1 (6 bases). The V end was cut by 0 bases, the J end by 0 bases, with 13 bases between. This CDR3 region has 16 residues. Germline lookup yields CDR1 NSHNY and CDR2 SYGAGN. The CDR3 region is CASSDVQGQNSYEQYF. CDR3 bases read: TGTGCCAGCAGTGATGTGCAGGGGCAGAACTCCTAT.

In this sample, this clone turned up many times. Germline and genes here are mouse. The read terminates 4 residues before the CDR3 end, so the remaining end is supplied by the germline J gene. The V call is TRBV13-1, the J call TRBJ2-7; 8 bases are shared with TRBD2. With 1 base clipped from V and 1 base from J, the junction kept 1 base outside the gene matches. The CDR3 consists of 14 residues. The germline V gene encodes CDR1 NSHNY and CDR2 SYGAGN. The CDR3 sequence is CASSDRLGSYEQYF. The DNA read from the CDR3 is TGTGCCAGCAGTGATAGACTGGGGTCCTAT.